These T cell receptor beta chains were read from a single sample in a study of blood T cell repertoires in COVID-19. Only in-frame clones appear in the TCRdb table, and some are missing; sequencing was by immunoSEQ multiplex PCR. Counted here are roughly 300,000 clones, roughly 90% occurring once; the ten biggest clones make up approximately 2.4%. Sequenced material: PBMCs or T cells enriched from blood (not recorded which). These TCRs come from a middle-aged woman with acute COVID-19. Each CDR3 is given without its conserved first and last residue. A D gene is named only where the DNA matches it firmly. Clone size is stated in some rows and not others, as once, few, many or a class when expanded.

V gene	D gene	J gene	clone size	CDR3 protein
TRBV18	.	TRBJ1-1	.	ASSPLPGDTEAF
TRBV11-3	.	TRBJ2-1	.	ASSPGAGPSRGNEQF
TRBV19	.	TRBJ2-1	once	ASRITGAAQF
TRBV4-2	TRBD2	TRBJ2-7	once	ASSQDGGGTSYEQY
TRBV19	TRBD1	TRBJ2-7	.	ASSISHPGTGFSYEQY
TRBV7-3	.	TRBJ1-1	once	ASRLTGNTEAF
TRBV14	.	TRBJ1-1	.	ASSLSLNTEAF
TRBV18	.	TRBJ1-1	.	ASSPTTVFTEAF
TRBV7-2	.	TRBJ1-6	.	ASRDTDNSPLH
TRBV2	.	TRBJ2-7	.	ASSPGSLEQY
TRBV6-1	.	TRBJ1-1	.	ASSEYMAGANTEAF
TRBV28	.	TRBJ1-5	.	ASSLVQGGIGAVGNQPQH
TRBV19	.	TRBJ1-6	.	ASRGGGQGPSPLH
TRBV11-1	.	TRBJ2-7	.	ASSLAPGVEQY
TRBV28	.	TRBJ1-3	.	ASSDANGNTIY
TRBV6-5	.	TRBJ1-1	.	ASTPGGWSTEAF
TRBV19	TRBD2	TRBJ2-1	.	ASSRTSAINEQF
TRBV5-1	TRBD2	TRBJ2-2	.	ASSLGLAGVRELF
TRBV19	.	TRBJ1-5	.	ASRSKAMGARNQPQH
TRBV28	.	TRBJ1-6	.	ASSLGGAEYSPLH
TRBV2	.	TRBJ1-1	few	ASSESRTTEAF
TRBV5-1	TRBD2	TRBJ2-1	.	ASSFDGLAGNEQF
TRBV7-9	.	TRBJ1-4	.	ASSSWTVNEKLF
TRBV7-8	.	TRBJ1-5	once	ASSLVAGTSNQPQH
TRBV9	.	TRBJ1-5	.	ASSVSGFSNQPQH
TRBV2	.	TRBJ2-7	.	ASRTRGGSYEQY
TRBV12-3/TRBV12-4	.	TRBJ1-2	.	ASSLNRVHGYT
TRBV2	.	TRBJ1-6	.	ASSHGEGHPYNSPLH
TRBV24-1	TRBD1	TRBJ2-5	.	ATSDSGQGVAETQY
TRBV29-1	TRBD2	TRBJ2-1	.	SVEGAGLGLKLNEQF
TRBV19	.	TRBJ1-3	.	ASRLGNTIY
TRBV18	.	TRBJ1-3	.	ASSLSVSGNTIY
TRBV6-5	TRBD1	TRBJ2-1	.	ASRIAGGTYNEQF
TRBV30	TRBD1	TRBJ1-6	.	AWSATGGYNSPLH
TRBV6-5	.	TRBJ1-3	.	ASSYNRETNTIY
TRBV29-1	TRBD2	TRBJ2-1	.	SVGGGSSYNEQF
TRBV3-1/TRBV3-2	.	TRBJ1-4	.	ASSPSGEKLF
TRBV5-1	TRBD2	TRBJ2-1	.	ASTGGGVGLAGIDEQF
TRBV7-2	.	TRBJ1-1	once	ASSLGPQGAEAF
TRBV5-5	TRBD2	TRBJ2-7	.	ASSPTSGGAMVEQY
TRBV2	.	TRBJ2-5	.	ASSDDIRETQY
TRBV5-1	TRBD1	TRBJ1-2	once	ASSVPGQGPVGYT
TRBV7-3	.	TRBJ2-7	.	ASSRDRFYEQY
TRBV11-1	TRBD1	TRBJ2-7	.	ASSPRDRGYEQY
TRBV15	.	TRBJ2-1	.	ATSRDRASDEQF
TRBV11-2	.	TRBJ1-5	.	ASSPTSTGESNQPQH
TRBV10-1	TRBD2	TRBJ2-3	.	ASSDSGGATDTQY
TRBV7-2	.	TRBJ2-6	.	ASSIAAGANVLT
TRBV5-5	TRBD1	TRBJ1-6	.	ASRPSTGYNSPLH
TRBV18	.	TRBJ1-5	once	ASSETGDYQPQH
TRBV24-1	.	TRBJ1-1	few	ATSKQGYTEAF
TRBV6-2/TRBV6-3	TRBD1	TRBJ2-7	.	ASSYSDRGTYEQY
TRBV29-1	.	TRBJ2-2	.	SVEDVGGTGRTGELF
TRBV24-1	.	TRBJ1-1	.	ATSDSRLSSEAF
TRBV27	.	TRBJ2-1	.	ASSLKGGLYNEQF
TRBV4-3	TRBD2	TRBJ2-1	.	ASSPGPSGAYNEQF
TRBV18	.	TRBJ2-7	.	ASSLSGSGYEQY
TRBV27	.	TRBJ1-1	.	ASRDSEAF
TRBV5-5	TRBD1	TRBJ2-2	.	ASSSPGQGRTGELF